Presented here are 14 T cell receptor beta chains from one specimen sequenced in a study of T cell changes during pregnancy in multiple sclerosis. Assay: immunoSEQ multiplex PCR; the TCRdb copy retains only in-frame clones and omits some. Counted here are some 73,000 clones, roughly 92% occurring once; the ten biggest clones make up 2.5% to 3%. This specimen consisted of peripheral blood, obtained in the third trimester of pregnancy. The receptors come from a female donor in good health, enrolled as a control in a pregnancy study.

The CDR3 loop reads CASSPEGRGWRKLFF. In DNA form, the CDR3 reads TGTGCCAGCAGCCCCGAGGGCAGGGGATGGAGAAAACTGTTTTTT. V is TRBV11-3 and J is TRBJ1-4; D perhaps matches TRBD1 (6 bases). V was shortened by 5 bases and J by 10 bases, with 20 bases between the two germline ends. Germline CDR1 reads SGHNT; CDR2 reads YENEEA. The CDR3 runs to 15 residues. The entire variable domain, with the rest obtained from reference TRBV11-3 and TRBJ1-4, is as follows: EAGVVQSPRYKIIEKKQPVAFWCNPISGHNTLYWYLQNLGQGPELLIRYENEEAVDDSQLPKDRFSAERLKGVDSTLKIQPAELGDSAVYLCASSPEGRGWRKLFFGSGTQLSVL.

The chain is built from TRBV19 and TRBJ2-3; 8 bases line up with TRBD2. The V and J ends lost 4 bases and 5 bases, in that order; junction bases with no gene match: 8. Germline assignment: CDR1 LNHDA and CDR2 SQIVND (reference sequence). CDR3 size: 15 residues. This chain's CDR3 is CASSNGGRSGDTQYF. The CDR3 region has the DNA TGTGCCAGTAGTAATGGCGGGAGGTCGGGAGATACGCAGTATTTT.

The V call is TRBV27, the J call TRBJ2-2; 8 positions match TRBD2. The CDR3 totals 15 residues. V shed 7 bases, J shed 2 bases, and the junction held 6 bases outside the gene matches. Germline lookup yields CDR1 MNHEY and CDR2 SMNVEV (reference sequence). CDR3 residues: CASIGLAGNTGELFF. CDR3 nucleotide sequence: TGTGCCAGCATTGGGCTAGCGGGTAACACCGGGGAGCTGTTTTTT.

The genes are TRBV6-5 and TRBJ2-2; D is possibly TRBD1 (5 bases). Trimming cost V 2 bases and J 3 bases, with 13 bases left between them. The germline V gene encodes CDR1 MNHEY and CDR2 SVGAGI. The CDR3 covers 16 residues. In nucleotides, the CDR3 is TGTGCCAGCAGTTACGGGTTAGGGGTGGACACCGGGGAGCTGTTTTTT. Translation gives CASSYGLGVDTGELFF.

V usage is TRBV7-8 and J usage is TRBJ2-5, with 7 bases aligning to TRBD2. The CDR3 extends over 16 amino acids. Trimming cost V 3 bases and J 1 base; bases outside gene matches: 8. Per the germline V gene, CDR1 is SGHVS and CDR2 is FQNEAQ. CDR3 sequence: CASSFRTSKAQETQYF. The CDR3 coding sequence is TGTGCCAGCAGCTTCCGGACTAGTAAAGCCCAAGAGACCCAGTACTTC.

The chain joins TRBV19 to TRBJ2-2; possibly TRBD2 for D (5 bases). The CDR3 loop spans 14 amino acids. Germline V gives CDR1 LNHDA, CDR2 SQIVND (reference sequence). The V gene lost 4 bases and the J gene lost 6 bases, with 12 bases spanning the gap. The CDR3 loop is CASSKGPGAGELFF. CDR3 coding DNA: TGTGCCAGTAGTAAAGGTCCCGGGGCCGGGGAGCTGTTTTTT.

This chain joins TRBV5-1 and TRBJ2-7, with 13 bases fitting TRBD2. Germline trimming cut 2 bases from V and 11 bases from J; bases unmatched to any gene: 13. The CDR3 sequence is 16 residues long. Germline V gene lookup returns CDR1 SGHRS and CDR2 YFSETQ. CDR3 sequence: CASSFGGIGLAGAEYF. As DNA, the CDR3 is TGCGCCAGCAGCTTCGGGGGGATCGGACTAGCGGGGGCCGAGTACTTC. Combining the CDR3 with reference TRBV5-1 and TRBJ2-7 gives the whole variable domain KAGVTQTPRYLIKTRGQQVTLSCSPISGHRSVSWYQQTPGQGLQFLFEYFSETQRNKGNFPGRFSGRQFSNSRSEMNVSTLELGDSALYLCASSFGGIGLAGAEYFGPGTRLTVT.

The chain recombines TRBV10-3 with TRBJ2-1; possibly TRBD1 for D (6 bases). Per germline, CDR1 ENHRY and CDR2 SYGVKD. CDR3 length equals 18 residues. Trimming removed 3 bases at V and 5 bases at J, with 23 bases between. CDR3: CAISESLPGHLPNNEQFF. The CDR3 nucleotides read TGTGCCATCAGTGAAAGTCTTCCGGGACATCTGCCAAACAATGAGCAGTTCTTC.

The V call is TRBV5-1, the J call TRBJ2-7, with unresolved D. The CDR3 extends over 12 amino acids. Trimming cost V 4 bases and J 2 bases, with 7 bases left between them. Germline V gives CDR1 SGHRS, CDR2 YFSETQ. The DNA for the CDR3 is TGCGCCAGCAGCGGGCCGGCCTACGAGCAGTACTTC. It codes for CASSGPAYEQYF.

The genes are TRBV4-1 and TRBJ1-4; TRBD1 might be the D (5 bases). The V end lost 1 base, the J end lost 8 bases, and 17 bases lay between the germline ends. Per germline, CDR1 MGHRA and CDR2 YSYEKL. This CDR3 has 16 amino acids. The CDR3 DNA follows: TGCGCCAGCAGCCAAGCCAGGTCCAGGGCGGGGGAAAAACTGTTTTTT. Residues: CASSQARSRAGEKLFF.

The chain combines TRBV28 with TRBJ1-2; 11 bases fit TRBD1. The junction had 11 bases not matched to a gene; V was cut back by 11 bases and J by 6 bases. CDR1 and CDR2 from the germline V gene are MDHEN and SYDVKM. CDR3 length equals 14 residues. This CDR3 is CASRTGGVGDGYTF. DNA of the CDR3: TGTGCCTCAAGGACAGGGGGCGTGGGGGATGGCTACACCTTC.

This chain joins TRBV15 and TRBJ2-6; 10 bases agree with TRBD1. The CDR3 is made up of 18 amino acids. Germline CDR1 is LNHNV and CDR2 is YYDKDF (reference sequence). The V and J ends lost 3 bases and 0 bases, in that order; junction bases with no gene match: 5. CDR3 in amino acids: CATSSPGQGISGANVLTF. The DNA for the CDR3 is TGTGCCACCAGCAGCCCGGGACAGGGGATCTCTGGGGCCAACGTCCTGACTTTC. Full variable domain (rest looked up from reference TRBV15 and TRBJ2-6): DAMVIQNPRYQVTQFGKPVTLSCSQTLNHNVMYWYQQKSSQAPKLLFHYYDKDFNNEADTPDNFQSRRPNTSFCFLDIRSPGLGDTAMYLCATSSPGQGISGANVLTFGAGSRLTVL.

V is TRBV27 and J is TRBJ2-7, with 7 bases that match TRBD1. The germline V gene has CDR1 MNHEY and CDR2 SMNVEV (reference sequence). CDR3 length equals 16 residues. V shed 2 bases and J 3 bases; nucleotides not matched to a gene: 10. CDR3 loop: CASSLITGTALYEQYF. CDR3 nucleotide sequence: TGTGCCAGCAGTTTAATTACAGGGACAGCGCTCTACGAGCAGTACTTC.

V is TRBV5-5 and J is TRBJ1-2; D is possibly TRBD1 (5 bases). In germline, CDR1 is SGHKS, CDR2 YYEKEE (reference sequence). The ends were cut back, 0 bases at V and 3 bases at J, with 12 bases in the middle. This CDR3 contains 15 residues. The CDR3 coding sequence is TGTGCCAGCAGCTTGGGTTCGGGGGAGGACTATGGCTACACCTTC. This encodes CASSLGSGEDYGYTF.